The clone carrying this TCR beta chain was picked up a small number of times. The data were taken from a study of T cells after yellow fever vaccination. In TCRdb, the 5' RACE reads were re-called with MiXCR into one record per CDR3 protein. Among 400,000 or so distinct CDR3 sequences listed, 6.2% were seen once. The CDR3 sequence is 16 residues long. Trimming cost V 6 bases and J 5 bases, with 22 bases left between them. The sequenced sample was PBMCs, obtained 5 days after the yellow fever booster vaccination. The receptor comes from a man aged 25-40 years who received the YFV17D yellow fever vaccine. This sequence joins TRBV12-3 or TRBV12-4 and TRBJ1-2; maybe TRBD1 (6 bases). This CDR3 is CASSQRGSPRLYGYTF. In DNA, the CDR3 is TGTGCCAGCAGCCAAAGGGGGTCCCCCAGATTGTATGGCTACACCTTC.